This entry features one TCR beta chain sequence. The antigen remains undetermined. This PCR relied on a set of 60 Vbeta primers and 13 Jbeta primers. Only in-frame clones appear in the TCRdb table, and some are missing; sequencing was by immunoSEQ multiplex PCR. The sample lists 110,000 to 150,000 clones, over 60% occurring once. This sample was included in a study of cytomegalovirus exposure and HLA in healthy donors. Whole-study findings and limits: Researchers reportedly found TCR beta sequences accurately predicted most subjects' HLA-A and HLA-B alleles.

Germline V lookup: CDR1 SGHAT, CDR2 FQNNGV. V gave up 5 bases and J gave up 0 bases, with 13 bases separating them. The CDR3 length is 15 residues. What was sequenced was PBMCs. The chain couples TRBV11-2 to TRBJ1-2; a weak D match, TRBD1 (5 bases). This sequence originates from a woman between 35 and 50 years old in good health and CMV-seronegative. CDR3 loop: CASSNTGGPNYGYTF. CDR3 DNA: TGTGCCAGCAGCAACACAGGTGGGCCTAACTATGGCTACACCTTC.